This TCR beta chain was captured in a study of T cell repertoires in cytomegalovirus infection. Across the study: Selected CMV epitopes included recently identified HLA-C-restricted ones as well as well-studied HLA-B-restricted ones. Matching HLA type, along with CMV infection, was indicated by public TCR beta signatures. Broader study findings: In two of eight donors, the top clonotype was HLA-C-restricted CMV-specific. Individuals carrying CMV plus the relevant HLA were identified by cumulative frequency of public TCR beta families.

Germline CDR1 is LNHDA and CDR2 is SQIVND (reference sequence). CDR3 length: 14 amino acids. V gave up 6 bases and J gave up 5 bases, with 16 bases separating them. Points on this clonotype: Its matching antigen is unknown.

TCRdb re-derived calls from the reads in MiXCR, one entry per CDR3 protein. Here the sample spans 69,000 or so distinct CDR3 sequences, 25% to 30% being singletons. The sample was CD8+ T cells from cultured PBMCs, taken from culture after CMV antigen stimulation. The chain recombines TRBV19 with TRBJ1-1; D remains ambiguous. This TCR was recovered from a human donor in good health (CMV status not recorded). Some clones in this sample may be carry-over from other donors' samples. CDR3 bases: TGTGCCAGTAGAAACCGAGACGGACGTACTGAAGCTTTCTTT. This sequence encodes CASRNRDGRTEAFF.